These 16 T cell receptor beta chains were sequenced from one sample in a study of blood T cells in healthy people across ages. A second PCR of about 7 to 11 cycles used a sample-barcoded 5' primer and a J-beta primer mix. TCRdb used MiXCR to reprocess the 5' RACE reads, holding one entry per CDR3 protein. This repertoire shows around 780,000 distinct CDR3 sequences, 56% found once; its top ten account for roughly 24%. The sequencing input was blood. The receptors stem from a man in his forties in good health.

Details on this clonotype: Relative to the germline gene, one junction end is altered; a read error may explain this. The chain couples TRBV28 to TRBJ1-2; D call uncertain. Germline CDR1 and CDR2: MDHEN and SYDVKM. The CDR3 loop spans 12 amino acids. The CDR3 reads CASSLGSGGYIF. In nucleotides, the CDR3 is TGTGCCAGCAGTTTAGGGTCTGGTGGCTACATCTTC.

The V call is TRBV4-1, the J call TRBJ2-1, with 7 bases that match TRBD2. Germline V gene data show CDR1 as MGHRA and CDR2 as YSYEKL. V shed 3 bases, J shed 2 bases, and the junction held 7 bases outside the gene matches. The CDR3 is 16 amino acids. CDR3 sequence: CASSHLGRAAYNEQFF. DNA for the CDR3: TGCGCCAGCAGCCACCTAGGGAGGGCGGCCTACAATGAGCAGTTCTTC.

This chain joins TRBV20-1 and TRBJ1-5; no clear D. The length of the CDR3 is 13 residues. V lost 0 bases and J lost 3, with 6 bases in between. Germline CDR1 is DFQATT and CDR2 is SNEGSKA (reference sequence). This chain's CDR3 is CSARDQVNQPQHF. The CDR3 DNA follows: TGCAGTGCTAGAGATCAGGTCAATCAGCCCCAGCATTTT.

The V gene is TRBV5-1, the J gene TRBJ2-1; D uncertain. The germline V gene encodes CDR1 SGHRS and CDR2 YFSETQ. V was cut by 7 bases and J by 0 bases, with 8 bases left in between. There are 13 residues in the CDR3. DNA for the CDR3: TGCGCCAGCTCTACGGTCTCCTACAATGAGCAGTTCTTC. Protein sequence: CASSTVSYNEQFF.

J is TRBJ2-6 and V is TRBV2; D tentatively reads TRBD1 or TRBD2 (6 bases each). The CDR3 runs 15 residues. Germline assignment: CDR1 SNHLY and CDR2 FYNNEI. The V gene lost 7 bases and the J gene lost 3 bases, with 13 bases spanning the gap. The CDR3 bases are TGTGCCAGCACCCCGGGGGCGCATGGGGCCAACGTCCTGACTTTC. Translating it yields CASTPGAHGANVLTF.

This sequence joins TRBV7-3 and TRBJ1-2; TRBD1 matches 10 bases. CDR1 and CDR2 (germline): SGHTA, FQGTGA. This CDR3 has 19 residues. Trimming removed 3 bases from V and 6 bases from J; junction bases left unmatched: 19. CDR3 protein: CASSFRPPGQGSVGDGYTF. CDR3 nucleotide sequence: TGTGCCAGCAGCTTTAGACCCCCGGGACAGGGGTCCGTGGGGGATGGCTACACCTTC.

The chain employs TRBV28 and TRBJ2-5; 11 bases align to TRBD2. CDR1 and CDR2 (germline): MDHEN, SYDVKM. The CDR3 has 16 amino acids. The V segment lost 4 bases and the J segment 5 bases; nucleotides outside the gene matches: 9. The CDR3 DNA reads as TGTGCCAGCAGTTCGTCTAGCGGGGGGAGGTGGGAGACCCAGTACTTC. Encoded protein: CASSSSSGGRWETQYF.

The table lists this clonotype with a few counts. V and J are TRBV7-9 and TRBJ2-2; no firm D call. There are 13 residues in the CDR3. The V gene's germline CDR1 is SEHNR and CDR2 FQNEAQ (reference sequence). Trimming took off 1 base at V and 6 bases at J, with 6 bases between the two ends. The CDR3 sequence: CASSLEPAGELFF. CDR3 nucleotides: TGTGCCAGCAGCTTAGAACCCGCCGGGGAGCTGTTTTTT.

The V call is TRBV29-1, the J call TRBJ2-7; 11 bases map to TRBD1. V was pared by 5 bases and J by 3 bases, with 6 bases of the junction left unmatched. This CDR3 is built from 14 residues. Germline V gives CDR1 SQVTM, CDR2 ANQGSEA. The CDR3 here is CSVLTGTGGYEQYF. Written as DNA, the CDR3 is TGCAGCGTTTTGACCGGGACAGGGGGCTACGAGCAGTACTTC.

This clonotype was seen more than once but under ten times. The V call is TRBV28, the J call TRBJ2-7; 10 nucleotides match TRBD1. Germline V gene sequence: CDR1 MDHEN, CDR2 SYDVKM. The CDR3 is 14 amino acids. Losses at the gene ends were 7 bases for V and 3 bases for J; bases not matched to a gene: 6. The CDR3 DNA reads TGTGCCAGCACCCCGGGACAGGGGTTCTACGAGCAGTACTTC. It encodes CASTPGQGFYEQYF.

The rearrangement links TRBV6-6 to TRBJ2-1; TRBD1 agrees at 9 bases. Trimming at V came to 6 bases and at J to 4 bases, leaving 7 bases not matched to a gene. This CDR3 region has 15 residues. Germline V gene data show CDR1 as MNHNY and CDR2 as SVGAGI (reference sequence). CDR3 residues: CASRRRDREYNEQFF. In DNA, the CDR3 is TGTGCCAGCAGACGAAGGGACAGGGAGTACAATGAGCAGTTCTTC.

J is TRBJ2-3 and V is TRBV4-3; 7 bases agree with TRBD1. Germline loops: CDR1 LGHNA, CDR2 YSLEER. This CDR3 has 16 residues. The trim removed 1 base at V and 2 bases at J, leaving 6 bases unmatched. The chain's CDR3 is CASSQGLGQNTDTQYF. The CDR3, as DNA: TGCGCCAGCAGCCAAGGTCTGGGACAGAACACAGATACGCAGTATTTT.

The rearrangement joins TRBV6-2 or TRBV6-3 to TRBJ2-4, with D tentatively TRBD1 (6 bases). The DNA end favors TRBJ2-5, so the J call may be wrong. The CDR3 is made up of 14 amino acids. Germline lookup yields CDR1 MNHEY and CDR2 SVGEGT. The CDR3 DNA reads as TGTGCCAGCAGAAGCACCGGGACATCGGGGACCCAGTACTTC. Protein sequence: CASRSTGTSGTQYF.

On this clonotype: Given a much more abundant clone one base away, this may be a read error. This chain links TRBV5-1 with TRBJ2-3, with a weak D call TRBD2 (5 bases). The CDR3 covers 14 residues. Germline CDR1 SGHRS, CDR2 YFSETQ. CDR3 sequence (DNA): TGCGCCGGCAGTTCCCTAGCAGGTAAAGATACGCAGTATTTT. Translated: CAGSSLAGKDTQYF.

The chain joins TRBV20-1 to TRBJ2-7; 8 bases are shared with TRBD2. Looked up from germline, CDR1 is DFQATT and CDR2 is SNEGSKA (reference sequence). Germline trimming cut 1 base from V and 5 bases from J; bases unmatched to any gene: 10. The CDR3 loop spans 15 amino acids. CDR3 protein: CSARGRGRRNDEQYF. For the CDR3, the DNA is TGCAGTGCTAGAGGGCGCGGGAGGAGGAACGACGAGCAGTACTTC.

CDR3 region: CASSSLFGLAASYNEQFF. DNA of the CDR3: TGTGCCAGCAGCTCTCTTTTCGGACTCGCCGCCTCCTACAATGAGCAGTTCTTC. The chain couples TRBV7-2 to TRBJ2-1; D may be TRBD2 (5 bases). This CDR3 has 18 amino acids. Trimming took off 4 bases at V and 0 bases at J, with 19 bases between the two ends. Germline V gene lookup returns CDR1 SGHTA and CDR2 FQGNSA.